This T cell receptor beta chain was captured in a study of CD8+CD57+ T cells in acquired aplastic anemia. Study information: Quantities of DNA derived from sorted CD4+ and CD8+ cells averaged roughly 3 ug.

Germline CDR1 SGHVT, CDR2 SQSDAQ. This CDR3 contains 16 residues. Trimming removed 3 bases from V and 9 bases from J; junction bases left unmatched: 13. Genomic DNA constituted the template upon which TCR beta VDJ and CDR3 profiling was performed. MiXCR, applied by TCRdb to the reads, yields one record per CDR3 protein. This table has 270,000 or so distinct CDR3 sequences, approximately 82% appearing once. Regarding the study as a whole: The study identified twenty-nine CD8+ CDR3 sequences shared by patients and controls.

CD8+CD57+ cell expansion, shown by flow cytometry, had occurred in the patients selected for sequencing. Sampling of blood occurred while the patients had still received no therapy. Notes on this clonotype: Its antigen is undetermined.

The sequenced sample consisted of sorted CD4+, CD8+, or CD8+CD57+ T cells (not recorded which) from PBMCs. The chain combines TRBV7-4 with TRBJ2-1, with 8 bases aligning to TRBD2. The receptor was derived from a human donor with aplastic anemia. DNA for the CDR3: TGTGCCAGCAGCTTCCTCAGGGGCGGGGGGCGGGCTGAGCAGTTCTTC. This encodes CASSFLRGGGRAEQFF.